The source of this TCR beta chain is a study of T cells after yellow fever vaccination. Production of TCR cDNA was by 5'RACE template switching, which also added a universal primer site and UMIs. One entry per CDR3 protein, called by TCRdb with MiXCR from the 5' RACE reads. Of about 630,000 distinct CDR3 sequences in the sample, around an eighth are singletons; the top ten hold more than 12%. The CDR3 sequence is 13 residues long. V was pared by 4 bases and J by 3 bases, with 13 bases between. The V gene's germline CDR1 is SQVTM and CDR2 ANQGSEA. This clonotype was detected a few times. The clonotype was recovered from a man aged 25-40 years who received the YFV17D yellow fever vaccine. The sample consisted of PBMCs, taken on the day of the yellow fever booster vaccination. V is TRBV29-1 and J is TRBJ2-7; D unresolved. The CDR3 region has the DNA TGCAGCGTTGTAAGTCCGGCTGGCTACGAGCAGTACTTC. Translation: CSVVSPAGYEQYF.